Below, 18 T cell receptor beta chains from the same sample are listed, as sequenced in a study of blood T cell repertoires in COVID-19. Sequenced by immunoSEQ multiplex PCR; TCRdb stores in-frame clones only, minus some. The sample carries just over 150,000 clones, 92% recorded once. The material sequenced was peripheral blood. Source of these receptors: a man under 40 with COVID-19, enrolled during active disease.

In nucleotides, the CDR3 is TGTGCCAGCAGCTTAACTAGGGAAGAGACCCAGTACTTC. It yields the protein CASSLTREETQYF. This chain uses TRBV11-1 with TRBJ2-5; D may be TRBD2 (5 bases). Looked up from germline, CDR1 is SGHAT and CDR2 is FQDESV (reference sequence). V was clipped by 2 bases and J by 3 bases, with 7 bases between them. The CDR3 covers 13 residues.

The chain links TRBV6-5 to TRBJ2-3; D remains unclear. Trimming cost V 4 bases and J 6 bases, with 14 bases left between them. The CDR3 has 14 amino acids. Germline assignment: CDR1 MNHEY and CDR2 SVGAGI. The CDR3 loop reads CASSFTPEEDTQYF. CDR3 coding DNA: TGTGCCAGCAGTTTCACTCCTGAGGAGGATACGCAGTATTTT.

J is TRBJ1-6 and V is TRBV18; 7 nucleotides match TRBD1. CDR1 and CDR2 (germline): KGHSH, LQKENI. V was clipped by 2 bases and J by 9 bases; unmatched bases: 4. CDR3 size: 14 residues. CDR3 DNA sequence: TGTGCCAGCTCACCAGACAGGGCGGGTTCACCCCTCCACTTT. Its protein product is CASSPDRAGSPLHF. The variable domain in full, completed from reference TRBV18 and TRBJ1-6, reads NAGVMQNPRHLVRRRGQEARLRCSPMKGHSHVYWYRQLPEEGLKFMVYLQKENIIDESGMPKERFSAEFPKEGPSILRIQQVVRGDSAAYFCASSPDRAGSPLHFGNGTRLTVT.

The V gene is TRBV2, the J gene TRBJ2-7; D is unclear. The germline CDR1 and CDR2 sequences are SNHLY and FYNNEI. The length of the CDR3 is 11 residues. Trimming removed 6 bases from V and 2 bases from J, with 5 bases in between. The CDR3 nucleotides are TGTGCCAGCAGCCAGGCCTACGAGCAGTACTTC. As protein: CASSQAYEQYF.

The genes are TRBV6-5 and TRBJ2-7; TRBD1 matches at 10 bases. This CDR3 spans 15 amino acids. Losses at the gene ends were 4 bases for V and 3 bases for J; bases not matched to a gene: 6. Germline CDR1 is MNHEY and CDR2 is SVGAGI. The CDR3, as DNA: TGTGCCAGCAGTTTCGGACAGGGGGGGGACTACGAGCAGTACTTC. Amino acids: CASSFGQGGDYEQYF.

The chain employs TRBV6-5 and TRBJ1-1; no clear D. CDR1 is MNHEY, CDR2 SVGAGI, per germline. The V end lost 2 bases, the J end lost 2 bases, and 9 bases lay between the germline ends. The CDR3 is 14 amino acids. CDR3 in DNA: TGTGCCAGCAGTTACGCCCCCACAAACACTGAAGCTTTCTTT. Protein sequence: CASSYAPTNTEAFF.

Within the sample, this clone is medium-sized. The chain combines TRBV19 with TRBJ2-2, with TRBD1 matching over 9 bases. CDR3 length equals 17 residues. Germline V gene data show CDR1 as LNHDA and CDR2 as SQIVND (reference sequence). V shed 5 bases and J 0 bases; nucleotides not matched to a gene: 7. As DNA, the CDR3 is TGTGCCAGTAGTCTGGCTGGGGACAGGGCGAACACCGGGGAGCTGTTTTTT. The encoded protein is CASSLAGDRANTGELFF.

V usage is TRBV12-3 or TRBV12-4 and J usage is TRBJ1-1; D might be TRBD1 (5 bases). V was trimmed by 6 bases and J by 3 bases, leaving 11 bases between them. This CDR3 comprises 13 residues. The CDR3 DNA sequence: TGTGCCAGCAGCCAGGGCATGGACACTGAAGCTTTCTTT. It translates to CASSQGMDTEAFF.

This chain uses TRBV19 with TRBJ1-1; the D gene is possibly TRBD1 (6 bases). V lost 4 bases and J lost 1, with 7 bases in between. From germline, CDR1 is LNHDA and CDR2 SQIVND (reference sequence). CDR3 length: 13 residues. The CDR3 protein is CASSRTANTEAFF. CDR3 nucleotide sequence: TGTGCCAGTAGTAGGACAGCGAACACTGAAGCTTTCTTT.

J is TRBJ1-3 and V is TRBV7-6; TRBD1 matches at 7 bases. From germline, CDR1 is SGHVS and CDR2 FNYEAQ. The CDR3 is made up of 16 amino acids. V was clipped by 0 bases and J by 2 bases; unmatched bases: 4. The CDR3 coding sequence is TGTGCCAGCAGCTTAGCCGGGCAGGGGGCTGGAAACACCATATATTTT. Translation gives CASSLAGQGAGNTIYF. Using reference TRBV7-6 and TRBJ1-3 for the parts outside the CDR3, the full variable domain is GAGVSQSPRYKVTKRGQDVALRCDPISGHVSLYWYRQALGQGPEFLTYFNYEAQQDKSGLPNDRFSAERPEGSISTLTIQRTEQRDSAMYRCASSLAGQGAGNTIYFGEGSWLTVV.

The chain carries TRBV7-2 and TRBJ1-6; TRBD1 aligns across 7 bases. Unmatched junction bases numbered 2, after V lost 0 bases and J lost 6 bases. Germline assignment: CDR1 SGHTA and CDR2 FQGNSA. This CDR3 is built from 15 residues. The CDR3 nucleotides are TGTGCCAGCAGCTTAGCGGGACAGCCTAATTCACCCCTCCACTTT. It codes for CASSLAGQPNSPLHF.

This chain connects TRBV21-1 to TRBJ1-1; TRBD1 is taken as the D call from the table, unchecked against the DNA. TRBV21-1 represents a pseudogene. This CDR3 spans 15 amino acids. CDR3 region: CASSRRTPNNTEAFF. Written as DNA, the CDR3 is TGTGCCAGCAGCAGAAGGACACCCAACAACACTGAAGCTTTCTTT.

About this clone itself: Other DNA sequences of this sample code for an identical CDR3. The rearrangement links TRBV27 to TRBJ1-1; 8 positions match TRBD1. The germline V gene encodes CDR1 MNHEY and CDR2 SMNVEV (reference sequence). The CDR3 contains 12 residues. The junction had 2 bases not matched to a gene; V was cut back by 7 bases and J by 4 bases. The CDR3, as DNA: TGTGCCAGCACCGACAGGGGCACTGAAGCTTTCTTT. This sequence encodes CASTDRGTEAFF.

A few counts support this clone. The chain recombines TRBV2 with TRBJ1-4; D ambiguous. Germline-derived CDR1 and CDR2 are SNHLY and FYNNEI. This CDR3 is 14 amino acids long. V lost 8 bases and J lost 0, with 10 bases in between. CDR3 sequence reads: CASYGGPTNEKLFF. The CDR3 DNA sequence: TGTGCCAGCTATGGCGGCCCAACTAATGAAAAACTGTTTTTT.

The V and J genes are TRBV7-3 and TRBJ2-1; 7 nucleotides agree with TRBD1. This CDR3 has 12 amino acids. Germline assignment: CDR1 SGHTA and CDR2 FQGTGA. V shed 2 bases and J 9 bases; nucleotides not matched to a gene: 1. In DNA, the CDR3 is TGTGCCAGCAGCTTAGGGACAGCTGAGCAGTTCTTC. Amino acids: CASSLGTAEQFF.

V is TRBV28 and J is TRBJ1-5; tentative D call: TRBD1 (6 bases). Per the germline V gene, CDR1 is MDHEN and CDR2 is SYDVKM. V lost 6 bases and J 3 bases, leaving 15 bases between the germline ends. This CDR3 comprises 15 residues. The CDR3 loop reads CASRLSGTNNQPQHF. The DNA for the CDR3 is TGTGCCAGCAGACTCTCCGGGACAAACAATCAGCCCCAGCATTTT.

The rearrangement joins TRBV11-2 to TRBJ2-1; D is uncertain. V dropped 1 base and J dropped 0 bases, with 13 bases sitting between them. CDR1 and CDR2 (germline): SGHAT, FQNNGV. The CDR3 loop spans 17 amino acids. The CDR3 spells CASSLGAVGSSYNEQFF. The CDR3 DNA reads TGTGCCAGCAGCTTAGGCGCGGTCGGAAGCTCCTACAATGAGCAGTTCTTC.

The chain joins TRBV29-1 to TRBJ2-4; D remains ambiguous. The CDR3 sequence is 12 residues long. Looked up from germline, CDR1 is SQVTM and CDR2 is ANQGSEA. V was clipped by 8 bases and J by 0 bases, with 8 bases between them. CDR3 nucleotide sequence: TGCAGCTTCCAACTAGCCAAAAACATTCAGTACTTC. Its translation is CSFQLAKNIQYF.